The 22 T cell receptor beta chains below were found in one sample sequenced in a study of CD8 T cells in ankylosing spondylitis. MiXCR, applied by TCRdb to the 5' RACE reads, yields one record per CDR3 protein. The repertoire has around 300,000 distinct CDR3 sequences, under 25% of them found once; the top ten carry about 4%. Input material: blood, either unsorted or a sorted T cell fraction (not recorded which). Receptor source: a female donor with ankylosing spondylitis or in good health (not recorded which).

J is TRBJ2-2 and V is TRBV9; D might be TRBD2 (5 bases). The V end lost 6 bases, the J end lost 5 bases, and 17 bases lay between the germline ends. This CDR3 is built from 15 residues. Germline V gives CDR1 SGDLS, CDR2 YYNGEE. The CDR3 loop is CASTLKREGTGELFF. CDR3 sequence (DNA): TGTGCCAGCACCCTAAAAAGAGAGGGAACCGGGGAGCTGTTTTTT.

This clonotype was counted a few times. The chain recombines TRBV20-1 with TRBJ2-7; 10 bases are shared with TRBD1. CDR3 size: 17 residues. J lost 2 bases, V lost 6 bases, and 16 bases had no gene match. Germline assignment: CDR1 DFQATT and CDR2 SNEGSKA (reference sequence). Here the CDR3 DNA reads TGCAGTGCCTATCCCGGGACAGGGGCTCTCCGAGCCTACGAGCAGTACTTC. Residues: CSAYPGTGALRAYEQYF.

This clonotype occurred a few times. V and J are TRBV4-2 and TRBJ2-1, with 7 positions matching TRBD2. The CDR3 has 15 amino acids. V lost 3 bases to trimming and J lost 1 base; unmatched junction nucleotides: 3. Germline CDR1 and CDR2: LGHNA and YNFKEQ. The CDR3 spells CASSQGGGSYNEQFF. In DNA, the CDR3 is TGTGCCAGCAGCCAGGGGGGAGGGTCCTACAATGAGCAGTTCTTC.

This chain connects TRBV4-3 to TRBJ2-1; D may be TRBD2 (5 bases). CDR3 length equals 12 residues. Germline CDR1 and CDR2: LGHNA and YSLEER. V was trimmed by 0 bases and J by 10 bases, leaving 7 bases between them. CDR3 amino acids: CASSQDTGEQFF. CDR3 nucleotides: TGCGCCAGCAGCCAAGATACGGGGGAGCAGTTCTTC.

In its sample, this clonotype was seen many times. The rearrangement links TRBV4-3 to TRBJ2-1, with unresolved D. Germline V lookup: CDR1 LGHNA, CDR2 YSLEER. V shed 0 bases and J shed 0 bases, with 6 bases lying between them. This CDR3 is 15 amino acids long. CDR3 sequence (DNA): TGCGCCAGCAGCCAAGACTATAGCTCCTACAATGAGCAGTTCTTC. Its translation is CASSQDYSSYNEQFF.

This chain connects TRBV28 to TRBJ1-2; TRBD1 matches at 8 bases. The CDR3 is 15 residues long. Germline loops: CDR1 MDHEN, CDR2 SYDVKM. The junction had 11 bases not matched to a gene; V was cut back by 6 bases and J by 5 bases. The CDR3 bases are TGTGCCAGCAGCTCAGGGGGCGGAGGTATATATGGCTACACCTTC. It codes for CASSSGGGGIYGYTF.

This clonotype was recorded at least ten times. This chain joins TRBV20-1 and TRBJ2-1; unclear D gene. V lost 3 bases to trimming and J lost 8 bases, with 11 bases between them. Per the germline V gene, CDR1 is DFQATT and CDR2 is SNEGSKA (reference sequence). The CDR3 sequence is 12 residues long. As DNA, the CDR3 is TGCAGTGCTAGTTGGGCCATGTATGAGCAGTTCTTC. It yields the protein CSASWAMYEQFF.

This chain connects TRBV13 to TRBJ1-1; D ambiguous. Germline assignment: CDR1 PRHDT and CDR2 FYEKMQ (reference sequence). This CDR3 has 14 amino acids. V was cut by 3 bases and J by 1 base, with 9 bases left in between. The CDR3 reads CASSFGMGNTEAFF. The DNA for the CDR3 is TGTGCCAGCAGCTTTGGGATGGGGAACACTGAAGCTTTCTTT.

This clonotype was found many times. The CDR3 DNA reads TGCAGTGCTAGAGAGCCAGTGCTAGGCTACACCTTC. Its protein is CSAREPVLGYTF. The chain links TRBV20-1 to TRBJ1-2, with no clear D. The V end lost 0 bases, the J end lost 8 bases, and 10 bases lay between the germline ends. Germline V gene sequence: CDR1 DFQATT, CDR2 SNEGSKA (reference sequence). This CDR3 has 12 amino acids.

This chain links TRBV20-1 with TRBJ2-2; 9 positions match TRBD2. The CDR3 covers 17 residues. Per the germline V gene, CDR1 is DFQATT and CDR2 is SNEGSKA (reference sequence). Germline trimming cut 4 bases from V and 6 bases from J; bases unmatched to any gene: 15. DNA of the CDR3: TGCAGTGCTACCGGGACTAGCATTTCCTCCGGGGCCGGGGAGCTGTTTTTT. Residues: CSATGTSISSGAGELFF.

The rearrangement links TRBV7-8 to TRBJ2-3; no definite D call. The germline V and J ends were trimmed by 2 bases and 6 bases, with 15 bases remaining between them. The CDR3 runs 15 residues. Germline CDR1 SGHVS, CDR2 FQNEAQ. The CDR3: CASSLRTQGWDTQYF. CDR3 in DNA: TGTGCCAGCAGCTTAAGGACCCAAGGGTGGGATACGCAGTATTTT.

This rearrangement joins TRBV30 to TRBJ2-6; D is unresolved. This CDR3 is built from 15 residues. Germline V gene data show CDR1 as GTSNPN and CDR2 as SVGIG (reference sequence). V was trimmed by 3 bases and J by 4 bases, leaving 13 bases between them. The CDR3 sequence is CAWRKEQSGANVLTF. The CDR3 coding sequence is TGTGCCTGGAGGAAAGAACAGTCGGGGGCCAACGTCCTGACTTTC.

There are a few counts of this clonotype. J is TRBJ1-5 and V is TRBV10-3; D perhaps matches TRBD1 (5 bases). The length of the CDR3 is 16 residues. Germline V CDR1 and CDR2: ENHRY, SYGVKD. Trimming pared 0 bases from V and 2 bases from J, leaving 11 bases between. In nucleotides, the CDR3 is TGTGCCATCAGTGAGTCTGCGGGGGTAGGCAATCAGCCCCAGCATTTT. The encoded protein is CAISESAGVGNQPQHF.

This rearrangement joins TRBV7-8 to TRBJ2-3; D might be TRBD1 (5 bases). The CDR3 covers 16 residues. CDR1 is SGHVS and CDR2 is FQNEAQ in the germline V gene. The V gene lost 1 base and the J gene lost 3 bases, with 14 bases spanning the gap. CDR3 sequence (DNA): TGTGCCAGCAGCTTAGGGACATCCCTCCAAACAGATACGCAGTATTTT. It is translated as CASSLGTSLQTDTQYF.

The V and J genes are TRBV6-1 and TRBJ2-7; D perhaps matches TRBD1 (6 bases). Trimming took 6 bases from V and 6 from J, leaving 21 bases between them. The CDR3 runs to 15 residues. Germline loops: CDR1 MNHNS, CDR2 SASEGT. For the CDR3, the DNA is TGTGCCAGCAGCGCGGCTATAACAGGGTCGGGCGAGCAGTACTTC. Residues: CASSAAITGSGEQYF.

This clonotype was seen more than once but under ten times. The gene calls are TRBV15 and TRBJ2-7; TRBD1 agrees at 7 bases. The CDR3 is 14 residues long. Germline-derived CDR1 and CDR2 are LNHNV and YYDKDF (reference sequence). With 5 bases clipped from V and 7 bases from J, the junction kept 11 bases outside the gene matches. CDR3 loop: CATSGDRESGEQYF. CDR3 sequence (DNA): TGTGCCACCAGCGGCGACAGGGAATCAGGAGAGCAGTACTTC.

This clonotype was counted a few times. The chain links TRBV24-1 to TRBJ1-1; unclear D gene. The germline V and J ends were trimmed by 1 base and 5 bases, with 7 bases remaining between them. The V gene's germline CDR1 is KGHDR and CDR2 SFDVKD. This CDR3 contains 13 residues. The DNA of the CDR3 is TGTGCCACCAGTGATTTCATGGGAACTGAAGCTTTCTTT. This sequence encodes CATSDFMGTEAFF.

This clonotype showed up just a few times. The chain uses TRBV9 and TRBJ2-1, with 8 bases identical to TRBD2. CDR3 length: 15 amino acids. The germline CDR1 and CDR2 sequences are SGDLS and YYNGEE. V lost 3 bases and J lost 9; bases outside the gene matches: 11. As DNA, the CDR3 is TGTGCCAGCAGCGGTTCGATTAGCGGGACGGCTGAGCAGTTCTTC. Translating it yields CASSGSISGTAEQFF.

This chain connects TRBV5-4 to TRBJ2-1; 14 positions match TRBD2. The CDR3 has 16 amino acids. The germline CDR1 and CDR2 sequences are SGHNT and YYREEE (reference sequence). V gave up 0 bases and J gave up 9 bases; unmatched junction bases: 5. In DNA form, the CDR3 reads TGTGCCAGCAGCTTGGGAGGACTAGCGGGAGGAGGTGAGCAGTTCTTC. It specifies CASSLGGLAGGGEQFF.

In its sample, this clonotype was seen many times. This rearrangement joins TRBV29-1 to TRBJ1-1; D is unresolved. The CDR3 extends over 14 amino acids. Trimming took off 5 bases at V and 1 base at J, with 14 bases between the two ends. Germline CDR1 and CDR2: SQVTM and ANQGSEA. The CDR3 coding sequence is TGCAGCGTTCCCGCTGTAACAGCGAACACTGAAGCTTTCTTT. Translating it yields CSVPAVTANTEAFF.

CDR3 residues: CSVVLGPGPKNIQYF. In DNA form, the CDR3 reads TGCAGCGTTGTCCTGGGTCCTGGTCCCAAAAACATTCAGTACTTC. This chain links TRBV29-1 with TRBJ2-4; D remains ambiguous. Germline values: CDR1 SQVTM, CDR2 ANQGSEA. V was cut by 4 bases and J by 2 bases, with 15 bases left in between. The CDR3 totals 15 residues.

This clonotype was recorded many times. The V call is TRBV6-5, the J call TRBJ1-2, with D uncertain. This CDR3 contains 16 residues. Trimming removed 2 bases from V and 4 bases from J, with 17 bases in between. Germline CDR1 and CDR2: MNHEY and SVGAGI. CDR3 residues: CASSYLRTGGGYGYTF. The CDR3 DNA reads TGTGCCAGCAGTTACCTACGGACGGGCGGCGGCTATGGCTACACCTTC.